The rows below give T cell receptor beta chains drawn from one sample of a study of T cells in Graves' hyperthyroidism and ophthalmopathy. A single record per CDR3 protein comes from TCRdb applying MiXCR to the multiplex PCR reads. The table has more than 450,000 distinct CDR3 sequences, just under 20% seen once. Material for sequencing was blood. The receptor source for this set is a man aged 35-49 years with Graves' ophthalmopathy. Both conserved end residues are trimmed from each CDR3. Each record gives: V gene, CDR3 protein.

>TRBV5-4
ASRPGQRSDTQY
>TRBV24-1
ATSDSSGTRGRGQF
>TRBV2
ASSSSSGSKVTGELF
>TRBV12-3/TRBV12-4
ASSRTSGGAADTQY
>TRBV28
ASSSLPRSYEQY
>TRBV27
ATRPYGSNDEQF
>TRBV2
ASSEWGQTFSGSGNTIY
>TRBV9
ASSVSGLAVTPLSYNEQF
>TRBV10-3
AITRQGRDYEQY
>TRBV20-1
SALEDYNNEQF
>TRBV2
ASSEDTDRDRTLKLF
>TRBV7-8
ASSLRDRGARDYGYT
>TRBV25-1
ASSELGASGYT
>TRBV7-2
ASSLIYNEQF
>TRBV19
ASSVQTRNRGQRGYT
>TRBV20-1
SAPDSASYNEQF
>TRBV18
ASSPYSTGTHTGELF
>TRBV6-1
ASSEGPSVTEAF
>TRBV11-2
ASSLDPQYEQY
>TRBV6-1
ASSGQPGYRYQETQY
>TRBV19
ASSSRTSGITYNEQF
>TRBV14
ASSLMSNTEAF
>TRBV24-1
ATSPSGGDIVGELF
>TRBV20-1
SARREWDEKLF